These 5 T cell receptor beta chains were all obtained from the same sample, sequenced in a study of response to subunit inactivated influenza vaccine. Each CDR3 protein is one row after TCRdb ran MiXCR on the RT-PCR reads. The sample has roughly 170,000 distinct CDR3 sequences; about 9% are singletons. The material was non-naive T cells sorted from PBMCs, obtained on the day of vaccination. The receptors come from a man aged 50-59 years who received an inactivated influenza vaccine.

The rearrangement joins TRBV3-1 to TRBJ1-1; D ambiguous. The CDR3 totals 15 residues. Trimming shortened V by 4 bases and J by 1 base, and 13 bases separated the two germline ends. Germline V gene data show CDR1 as LGHDT and CDR2 as YNNKEL (reference sequence). CDR3 sequence: CASSPPAAKNTEAFF. In DNA form, the CDR3 reads TGTGCCAGCAGCCCCCCAGCAGCCAAGAACACTGAAGCTTTCTTT.

This clonotype was found a few times. The chain combines TRBV28 with TRBJ1-1, with D unclear. The length of the CDR3 is 12 residues. Per the germline V gene, CDR1 is MDHEN and CDR2 is SYDVKM. The V and J ends lost 9 bases and 7 bases respectively, with 15 bases between them. The CDR3 loop reads CASRVPESEAFF. The DNA for the CDR3 is TGTGCCAGTAGGGTTCCGGAAAGTGAAGCTTTCTTT.

The chain uses TRBV12-3 or TRBV12-4 and TRBJ2-7, with 8 nucleotides matching TRBD2. This CDR3 contains 17 residues. Trimming removed 6 bases from V and 5 bases from J; junction bases left unmatched: 18. Here the CDR3 reads CASSFGRGLAGHNEQYF. The CDR3 DNA is TGTGCCAGCAGCTTCGGCCGGGGCCTAGCGGGTCATAACGAGCAGTACTTC.

This clonotype was counted ten times or more. The J gene is TRBJ2-7, the V gene TRBV27; TRBD1 might be the D (6 bases). This CDR3 has 13 residues. Germline-derived CDR1 and CDR2 are MNHEY and SMNVEV (reference sequence). V was pared by 3 bases and J by 12 bases, with 18 bases between. In DNA, the CDR3 is TGTGCCAGCAGTTTTTCACAGGGCGCTCTCCCGTACTTC. It translates to CASSFSQGALPYF.

The chain is built from TRBV20-1 and TRBJ1-5; no clear D. Trimming removed 0 bases at V and 7 bases at J, with 19 bases between. Germline V gene data show CDR1 as DFQATT and CDR2 as SNEGSKA (reference sequence). CDR3 length: 16 residues. In nucleotides, the CDR3 is TGCAGTGCTAGAGATCCGACGGGATTAAGGGCACAGCCCCAGCATTTT. Its translation is CSARDPTGLRAQPQHF.